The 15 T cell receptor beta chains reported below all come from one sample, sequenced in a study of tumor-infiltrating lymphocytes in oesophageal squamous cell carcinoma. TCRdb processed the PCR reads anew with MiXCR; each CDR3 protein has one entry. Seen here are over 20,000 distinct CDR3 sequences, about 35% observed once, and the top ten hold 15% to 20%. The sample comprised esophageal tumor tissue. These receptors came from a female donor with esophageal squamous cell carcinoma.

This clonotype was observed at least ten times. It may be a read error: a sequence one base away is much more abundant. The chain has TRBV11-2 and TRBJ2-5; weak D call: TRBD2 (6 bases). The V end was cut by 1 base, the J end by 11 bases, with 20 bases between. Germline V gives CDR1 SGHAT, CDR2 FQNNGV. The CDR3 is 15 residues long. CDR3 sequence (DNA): TGTGCCAGCAGCTTAGTTCCTAGCGTCTACAATGAGCAGTACTTC. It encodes CASSLVPSVYNEQYF. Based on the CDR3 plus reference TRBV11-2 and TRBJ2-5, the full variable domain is EAGVAQSPRYKIIEKRQSVAFWCNPISGHATLYWYQQILGQGPKLLIQFQNNGVVDDSQLPKDRFSAERLKGVDSTLKIQPAKLEDSAVYLCASSLVPSVYNEQYFGPGTRLLVL.

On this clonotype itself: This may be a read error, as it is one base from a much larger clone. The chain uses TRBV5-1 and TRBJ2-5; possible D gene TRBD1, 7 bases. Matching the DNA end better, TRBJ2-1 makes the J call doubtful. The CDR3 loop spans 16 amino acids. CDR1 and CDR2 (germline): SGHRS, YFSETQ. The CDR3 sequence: CASSLVAGGSSYEQFF. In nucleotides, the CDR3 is TGCGCCAGCAGCTTGGTGGCAGGGGGGAGCTCCTACGAGCAGTTCTTC.

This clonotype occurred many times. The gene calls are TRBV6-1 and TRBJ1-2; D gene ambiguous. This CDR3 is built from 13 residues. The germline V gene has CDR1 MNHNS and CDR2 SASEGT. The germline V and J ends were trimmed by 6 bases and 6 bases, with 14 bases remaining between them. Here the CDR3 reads CASRRGIYDGYTF. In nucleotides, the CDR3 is TGTGCCAGCAGGCGAGGGATTTACGATGGCTACACCTTC.

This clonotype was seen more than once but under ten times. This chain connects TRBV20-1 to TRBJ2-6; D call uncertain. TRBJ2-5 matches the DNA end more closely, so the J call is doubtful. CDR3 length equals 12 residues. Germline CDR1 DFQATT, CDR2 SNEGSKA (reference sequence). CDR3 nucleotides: TGCAGTGCGGGTGGGCGGCAAGAGACCCAGTACTTC. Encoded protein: CSAGGRQETQYF.

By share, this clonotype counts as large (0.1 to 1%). CDR3 nucleotide sequence: TGTGCCAGCAGCTACGCGGGAGTTCCAGATACGCAGTATTTT. Its translation is CASSYAGVPDTQYF. The chain links TRBV25-1 to TRBJ2-3; 7 nucleotides agree with TRBD2. V lost 6 bases and J lost 4; bases outside the gene matches: 7. Germline loops: CDR1 MGHDK, CDR2 SYGVNS. This CDR3 has 14 residues.

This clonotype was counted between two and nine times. The CDR3 DNA follows: TGCGCCAGCAGCCAAGCCTTACAGGGGGCTGGTGGCTACACCTTC. It is translated as CASSQALQGAGGYTF. The chain couples TRBV4-1 to TRBJ1-2; 9 positions match TRBD1. CDR3 size: 15 residues. Trimming removed 1 base from V and 7 bases from J; junction bases left unmatched: 7. Germline lookup yields CDR1 MGHRA and CDR2 YSYEKL.

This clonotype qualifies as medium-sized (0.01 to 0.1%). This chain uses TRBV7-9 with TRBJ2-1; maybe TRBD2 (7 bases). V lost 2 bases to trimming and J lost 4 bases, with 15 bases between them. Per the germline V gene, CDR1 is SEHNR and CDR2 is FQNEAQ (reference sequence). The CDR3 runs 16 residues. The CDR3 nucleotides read TGTGCCAGCAGCTTATATAGGGGGGGGTTTTACAATGAGCAGTTCTTC. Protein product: CASSLYRGGFYNEQFF. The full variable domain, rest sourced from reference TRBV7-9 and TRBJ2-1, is DTGVSQNPRHKITKRGQNVTFRCDPISEHNRLYWYRQTLGQGPEFLTYFQNEAQLEKSRLLSDRFSAERPKGSFSTLEIQRTEQGDSAMYLCASSLYRGGFYNEQFFGPGTRLTVL.

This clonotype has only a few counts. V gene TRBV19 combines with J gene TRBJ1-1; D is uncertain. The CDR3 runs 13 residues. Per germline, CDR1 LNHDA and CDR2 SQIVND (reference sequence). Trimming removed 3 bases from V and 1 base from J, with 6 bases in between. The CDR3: CASSITANTEAFF. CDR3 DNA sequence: TGTGCCAGTAGTATTACGGCGAACACTGAAGCTTTCTTT.

CDR3 DNA sequence: TGTGCCAGCGCGGGGGGAGCAAACAATGAGCAGTTCTTC. Amino acids: CASAGGANNEQFF. The chain couples TRBV27 to TRBJ2-5; 8 nucleotides align to TRBD2. The last part of the DNA fits TRBJ2-1 better; the J call may be wrong. The CDR3 is made up of 13 amino acids. Germline loops: CDR1 MNHEY, CDR2 SMNVEV (reference sequence).

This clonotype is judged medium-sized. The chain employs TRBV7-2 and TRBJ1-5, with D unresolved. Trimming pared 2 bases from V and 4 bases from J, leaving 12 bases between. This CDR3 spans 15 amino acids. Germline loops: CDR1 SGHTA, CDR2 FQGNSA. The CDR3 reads CASSLIKERNQPQHF. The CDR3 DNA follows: TGTGCCAGCAGCTTAATTAAAGAGAGAAATCAGCCCCAGCATTTT. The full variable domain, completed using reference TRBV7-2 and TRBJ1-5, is GAGVSQSPSNKVTEKGKDVELRCDPISGHTALYWYRQSLGQGLEFLIYFQGNSAPDKSGLPSDRFSAERTGGSVSTLTIQRTQQEDSAVYLCASSLIKERNQPQHFGDGTRLSIL.

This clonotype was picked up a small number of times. The CDR3 loop is CASRKVANTGELYF. Written as DNA, the CDR3 is TGCGCCAGCAGGAAAGTAGCGAACACCGGGGAGCTGTATTTT. The chain couples TRBV10-1 to TRBJ2-3; the D gene is possibly TRBD2 (5 bases). In germline, CDR1 is WNHNN, CDR2 SYGVQD (reference sequence). The CDR3 totals 14 residues. The V and J ends lost 6 bases and 14 bases respectively, with 24 bases between them.

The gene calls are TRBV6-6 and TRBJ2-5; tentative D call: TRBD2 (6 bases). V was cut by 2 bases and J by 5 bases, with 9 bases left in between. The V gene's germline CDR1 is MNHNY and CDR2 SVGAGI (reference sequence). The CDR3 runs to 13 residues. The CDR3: CASSYAGSETQYF. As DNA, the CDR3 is TGTGCCAGCAGTTACGCGGGATCGGAGACCCAGTACTTC.

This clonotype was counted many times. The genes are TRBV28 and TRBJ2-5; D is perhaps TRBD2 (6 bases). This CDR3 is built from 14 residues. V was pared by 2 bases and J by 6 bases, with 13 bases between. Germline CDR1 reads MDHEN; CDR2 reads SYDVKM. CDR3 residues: CASSLPGTAQTQYF. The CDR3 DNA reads TGTGCCAGCAGTTTACCCGGGACTGCCCAGACCCAGTACTTC. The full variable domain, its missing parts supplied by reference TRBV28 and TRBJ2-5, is DVKVTQSSRYLVKRTGEKVFLECVQDMDHENMFWYRQDPGLGLRLIYFSYDVKMKEKGDIPEGYSVSREKKERFSLILESASTNQTSMYLCASSLPGTAQTQYFGPGTRLLVL.

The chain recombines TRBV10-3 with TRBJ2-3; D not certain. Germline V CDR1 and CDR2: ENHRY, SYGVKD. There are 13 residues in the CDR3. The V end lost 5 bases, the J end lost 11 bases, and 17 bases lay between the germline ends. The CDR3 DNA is TGTGCCATCAGTTTGGGTGGGGTCTACGAGCAGTATTTT. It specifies CAISLGGVYEQYF.

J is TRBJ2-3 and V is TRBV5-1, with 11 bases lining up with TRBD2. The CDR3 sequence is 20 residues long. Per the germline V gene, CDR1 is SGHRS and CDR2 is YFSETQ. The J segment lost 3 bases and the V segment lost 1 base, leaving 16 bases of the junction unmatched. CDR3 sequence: CASSLSGLAGGRARTDTQYF. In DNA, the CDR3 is TGCGCCAGCAGCTTGTCCGGTCTAGCGGGAGGTAGGGCTAGAACAGATACGCAGTATTTT.